This is a list of T cell receptor beta chains from one sample in a study of cytomegalovirus exposure and HLA in healthy donors. The table came from immunoSEQ multiplex PCR; TCRdb's copy has only in-frame clones and leaves some out. The table lists 100,000 to 150,000 clones, under 85% of them singletons. Sequenced input: PBMCs. These receptors all come from a male donor in good health and CMV-seropositive. Each CDR3 is given with its conserved first and last residue. The D gene is left open where the match is weak. Only some rows state a clone size, as once, few, many or a class for expanded clones.

D | J | size | V | CDR3 | DNA
. | TRBJ2-7 | . | TRBV11-1 | CASSLARDEQYF | TGTGCCAGCAGCTTAGCGAGGGACGAGCAGTACTTC
. | TRBJ2-2 | . | TRBV7-6 | CASSPPGTGELFF | TGTGCCAGCAGCCCCCCCGGGACCGGGGAGCTGTTTTTT
TRBD2 | TRBJ2-7 | . | TRBV18 | CASSSLGGTSIEQYF | TGTGCCAGCTCATCCCTGGGAGGGACTAGCATCGAGCAGTACTTC
TRBD2 | TRBJ2-1 | . | TRBV5-6 | CASSAGERGYNEQFF | TGTGCCAGCAGCGCGGGGGAGAGGGGCTACAATGAGCAGTTCTTC
. | TRBJ2-7 | . | TRBV19 | CASSDRLTSYEQYF | TGTGCCAGTAGTGACAGGCTAACCTCCTACGAGCAGTACTTC
TRBD2 | TRBJ2-5 | . | TRBV5-1 | CASSLASGAAQETQYF | TGCGCCAGCAGCTTAGCAAGCGGGGCCGCCCAAGAGACCCAGTACTTC
TRBD2 | TRBJ2-3 | . | TRBV5-4 | CASSLGLAGSTDTQYF | TGTGCCAGCAGCCTGGGACTAGCGGGGTCGACAGATACGCAGTATTTT
. | TRBJ2-7 | . | TRBV2 | CASSEGAGFYEQYF | TGTGCCAGCAGTGAAGGTGCAGGGTTCTACGAGCAGTACTTC
TRBD1 | TRBJ1-3 | once | TRBV28 | CASSPGGSSGNTIYF | TGTGCCAGCAGCCCAGGGGGCAGCTCTGGAAACACCATATATTTT
. | TRBJ2-1 | . | TRBV6-1 | CASSGTSYNEQFF | TGTGCCAGCTCAGGGACTTCCTACAATGAGCAGTTCTTC
TRBD2 | TRBJ2-1 | . | TRBV28 | CASSLMGSGGRNEQFF | TGTGCCAGCAGTTTAATGGGTAGCGGGGGAAGGAATGAGCAGTTCTTC
TRBD1 | TRBJ2-2 | once | TRBV5-1 | CASSPRTGGSTGELFF | TGCGCCAGCAGCCCAAGGACAGGGGGAAGTACCGGGGAGCTGTTTTTT
. | TRBJ2-1 | few | TRBV19 | CASSEQKGNEQFF | TGTGCCAGTAGTGAACAGAAGGGGAATGAGCAGTTCTTC
TRBD2 | TRBJ2-3 | . | TRBV6-6 | CASSYGTSRDTQYF | TGTGCCAGCAGTTATGGGACTAGCCGTGATACGCAGTATTTT
. | TRBJ1-1 | . | TRBV4-2 | CASSRDGGDTEAFF | TGTGCCAGCAGTCGTGACGGCGGGGACACTGAAGCTTTCTTT
. | TRBJ2-2 | . | TRBV30 | CAAARWNTGELFF | TGTGCCGCAGCCAGGTGGAACACCGGGGAGCTGTTTTTT
. | TRBJ2-7 | . | TRBV15 | CATSRDSQGDSYF | TGTGCCACCAGCAGAGATTCGCAAGGAGATTCGTACTTC
. | TRBJ2-4 | . | TRBV19 | CATQAGGNIQYF | TGTGCCACCCAAGCTGGAGGGAACATTCAGTACTTC
. | TRBJ1-1 | . | TRBV6-5 | CASSEGGVYTEAFF | TGTGCCAGCAGCGAGGGCGGGGTTTATACTGAAGCTTTCTTT
TRBD2 | TRBJ2-7 | . | TRBV5-1 | CASSRGGGERGYEQYF | TGCGCCAGCAGCAGGGGTGGGGGAGAGCGGGGCTACGAGCAGTACTTC
TRBD1 | TRBJ1-5 | . | TRBV5-8 | CASSFGQDNQPQHF | TGTGCCAGCAGCTTCGGACAGGACAATCAGCCCCAGCATTTT
. | TRBJ2-5 | . | TRBV28 | CASRTGAETQYF | TGTGCCAGCAGAACGGGAGCAGAGACCCAGTACTTC
. | TRBJ2-5 | . | TRBV5-6 | CASSLEGEETQYF | TGTGCCAGCAGCTTGGAGGGGGAAGAGACCCAGTACTTC
TRBD2 | TRBJ2-1 | few | TRBV4-1 | CASSHPGTSGSPTSYNEQFF | TGCGCCAGCAGCCACCCAGGGACTAGCGGGAGTCCGACGTCCTACAATGAGCAGTTCTTC
TRBD2 | TRBJ2-1 | . | TRBV28 | CASRPSGYNEQFF | TGTGCCAGCAGACCTAGCGGCTACAATGAGCAGTTCTTC
TRBD2 | TRBJ2-1 | . | TRBV29-1 | CSAGPGGGRFF | TGCAGCGCTGGGCCGGGGGGAGGGAGGTTCTTC
. | TRBJ1-2 | many | TRBV4-2 | CASSHRGEIYYGYTF | TGTGCCAGCAGCCACAGGGGAGAGATTTACTATGGCTACACCTTC
TRBD1 | TRBJ1-2 | . | TRBV15 | CATSRDRAGYTF | TGTGCCACCAGCAGGGACAGGGCGGGCTACACCTTC
. | TRBJ2-7 | . | TRBV7-9 | CASSLGPGGEQYF | TGTGCCAGCAGCTTGGGTCCCGGGGGAGAGCAGTACTTC
TRBD1 | TRBJ1-6 | once | TRBV4-1 | CASSRQGYNSPLHF | TGCGCCAGCAGTCGACAGGGTTATAATTCACCCCTCCACTTT
TRBD2 | TRBJ2-1 | once | TRBV13 | CASSHPGGIPVEYNEQFF | TGTGCCAGCAGCCATCCGGGGGGGATACCAGTAGAATACAATGAGCAGTTCTTC
. | TRBJ2-3 | . | TRBV7-9 | CASSLRRVTDTQYF | TGTGCCAGCAGCTTACGCCGGGTCACAGATACGCAGTATTTT
TRBD1 | TRBJ1-2 | . | TRBV7-2 | CASSSVGTVTFNYGYTF | TGTGCCAGCAGCTCTGTCGGGACAGTCACTTTTAACTATGGCTACACCTTC
TRBD2 | TRBJ2-7 | . | TRBV6-1 | CASKQLAETYEQYF | TGTGCCAGCAAGCAACTAGCGGAGACCTACGAGCAGTACTTC
. | TRBJ1-2 | . | TRBV7-9 | CASSSSGWGYTF | TGTGCCAGCAGCTCCTCGGGATGGGGCTACACCTTC